A single sample is the source of the 10 T cell receptor beta chains below, sequenced in a study of OX40 agonist ivuxolimab in advanced cancers. Library preparation was by the immunoSEQ multiplex PCR assay. TCRdb carries this immuneACCESS record with in-frame sequences only. Its versions omit some clonotypes, under half of them owing to an unresolved V gene in the studies checked, with the rest unexplained. The sample profile shows about 62,000 clones; 60% to 85% of them were found once. The top ten hold 11% of the sample. The source material was CD4+ or CD8+ T cells sorted from blood, sampled in a trial of the OX40 agonist ivuxolimab. These receptors came from an adult with an advanced solid tumor such as melanoma, head and neck, liver or kidney cancer.

This clone is labeled medium-sized. This chain links TRBV28 with TRBJ1-2; D may be TRBD1 (6 bases). V was cut by 3 bases and J by 6 bases, with 14 bases left in between. Looked up from germline, CDR1 is MDHEN and CDR2 is SYDVKM. This CDR3 spans 14 amino acids. Here the CDR3 reads CASSFPGDGDGYTF. CDR3 nucleotide sequence: TGTGCCAGCAGTTTTCCAGGGGATGGGGATGGCTACACCTTC.

This clone was detected once. V and J are TRBV9 and TRBJ1-2; D gene uncertain. The CDR3 extends over 15 amino acids. The germline gives CDR1 SGDLS, CDR2 YYNGEE. Trimming removed 3 bases at V and 5 bases at J, with 17 bases between. CDR3 DNA: TGTGCCAGCAGCGGAACCGGACGGAGTTCGTATGGCTACACCTTC. Encoded protein: CASSGTGRSSYGYTF.

This clone has only a few counts. V usage is TRBV9 and J usage is TRBJ1-5; a weak D match, TRBD1 (5 bases). This CDR3 comprises 16 residues. Germline V gene data show CDR1 as SGDLS and CDR2 as YYNGEE. V lost 4 bases and J 0 bases, leaving 14 bases between the germline ends. The CDR3 nucleotides read TGTGCCAGCAGCTCCGGGGCTAGAGATAGCAATCAGCCCCAGCATTTT. Protein product: CASSSGARDSNQPQHF.

This clone was seen more than once but under ten times. The chain employs TRBV5-1 and TRBJ2-1; 8 nucleotides agree with TRBD2. V shed 0 bases and J 9 bases; nucleotides not matched to a gene: 5. The germline gives CDR1 SGHRS, CDR2 YFSETQ. The CDR3 totals 14 residues. In DNA, the CDR3 is TGCGCCAGCAGCTTGGCGGGGGGGCTGGGTGAGCAGTTCTTC. Protein: CASSLAGGLGEQFF.

The chain couples TRBV6-5 to TRBJ2-2; TRBD2 might be the D (5 bases). The germline V gene encodes CDR1 MNHEY and CDR2 SVGAGI. The CDR3 sequence is 15 residues long. V lost 6 bases and J 5 bases, leaving 16 bases between the germline ends. The CDR3 sequence: CASSPPGKSTGELFF. In nucleotides, the CDR3 is TGTGCCAGCAGCCCCCCGGGGAAGTCAACCGGGGAGCTGTTTTTT.

The chain is built from TRBV7-7 and TRBJ2-5, with 9 nucleotides matching TRBD1. The CDR3 is made up of 13 amino acids. Germline V gene lookup returns CDR1 SSHAT and CDR2 FNYEAQ (reference sequence). J gave up 5 bases and V 5 bases, and 3 bases lay outside the gene matches. CDR3 amino acids: CASSLDRGETQYF. The CDR3 nucleotides are TGTGCCAGCAGCCTGGACAGGGGTGAGACCCAGTACTTC.

The V and J genes are TRBV27 and TRBJ2-7, with TRBD1 as a possible D gene (5 bases). The germline gives CDR1 MNHEY, CDR2 SMNVEV (reference sequence). V was clipped by 2 bases and J by 6 bases, with 14 bases between them. The CDR3 runs 14 residues. CDR3 in DNA: TGTGCCAGCAGTTTACCGGACAAGCCCAGCGAGCAGTACTTC. Amino acids: CASSLPDKPSEQYF.

The chain joins TRBV10-3 to TRBJ2-7; the D is unclear. V was trimmed by 2 bases and J by 4 bases, leaving 9 bases between them. Germline CDR1 ENHRY, CDR2 SYGVKD. The CDR3 is 13 residues long. The CDR3 here is CAISEQTGYEQYF. In DNA, the CDR3 is TGTGCCATCAGTGAGCAGACCGGATACGAGCAGTACTTC.

The chain uses TRBV2 and TRBJ2-7; D possibly uses TRBD1 or TRBD2 (5 bases each). CDR3 length: 13 residues. Germline CDR1 and CDR2: SNHLY and FYNNEI. Trimming cost V 3 bases and J 3 bases, with 9 bases left between them. Written as DNA, the CDR3 is TGTGCCAGCAGTGACTCAGGGAGCTACGAGCAGTACTTC. Protein sequence: CASSDSGSYEQYF.

This sequence joins TRBV5-5 and TRBJ1-2, with D unclear. The V gene lost 4 bases and the J gene lost 4 bases, with 14 bases spanning the gap. The V gene's germline CDR1 is SGHKS and CDR2 YYEKEE (reference sequence). This CDR3 is built from 14 residues. CDR3 nucleotides: TGTGCCAGCAGCCTCGGGAGGGTACTCTATGGCTACACCTTC. It codes for CASSLGRVLYGYTF. The full variable domain, with the rest looked up from reference TRBV5-5 and TRBJ1-2, is DAGVTQSPTHLIKTRGQQVTLRCSPISGHKSVSWYQQVLGQGPQFIFQYYEKEERGRGNFPDRFSARQFPNYSSELNVNALLLGDSALYLCASSLGRVLYGYTFGSGTRLTVV.